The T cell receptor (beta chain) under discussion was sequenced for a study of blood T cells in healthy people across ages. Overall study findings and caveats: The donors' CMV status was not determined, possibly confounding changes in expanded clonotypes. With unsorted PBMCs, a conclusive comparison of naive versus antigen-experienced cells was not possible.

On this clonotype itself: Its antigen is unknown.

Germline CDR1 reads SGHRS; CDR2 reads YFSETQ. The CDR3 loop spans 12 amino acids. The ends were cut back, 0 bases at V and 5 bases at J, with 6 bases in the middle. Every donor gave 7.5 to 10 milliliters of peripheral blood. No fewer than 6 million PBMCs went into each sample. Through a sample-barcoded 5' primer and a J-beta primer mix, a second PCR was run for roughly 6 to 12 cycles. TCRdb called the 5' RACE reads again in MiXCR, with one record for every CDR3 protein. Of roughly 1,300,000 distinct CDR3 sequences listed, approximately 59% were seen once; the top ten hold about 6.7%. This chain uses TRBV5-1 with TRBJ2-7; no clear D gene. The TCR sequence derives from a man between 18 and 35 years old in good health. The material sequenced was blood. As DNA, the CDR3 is TGCGCCAGCAGCTTGGTCTCGAACGAGCAGTACTTC. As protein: CASSLVSNEQYF.